The 18 T cell receptor beta chains presented below share a single source sample, sequenced in a study of blood T cell repertoires in COVID-19. Repertoires were generated with immunoSEQ multiplex PCR, while TCRdb's copy carries only in-frame clones and drops some. The table shows under 300,000 clones, with 88% occurring only once. Material for sequencing was PBMCs or T cells enriched from blood (not recorded which). The source of these receptors is a woman aged 25 to 39 who had recovered from COVID-19.

The gene calls are TRBV6-6 and TRBJ2-2, with 13 bases matching TRBD2. CDR3 size: 18 residues. V was clipped by 5 bases and J by 3 bases; unmatched bases: 9. Germline CDR1 is MNHNY and CDR2 is SVGAGI (reference sequence). The CDR3 here is CASSPTRLAGGYTGELFF. CDR3 nucleotides: TGTGCCAGCAGTCCAACTCGACTAGCGGGGGGCTACACCGGGGAGCTGTTTTTT.

The rearrangement links TRBV10-3 to TRBJ2-3; 9 bases agree with TRBD1. Germline V CDR1 and CDR2: ENHRY, SYGVKD. V lost 1 base to trimming and J lost 9 bases; unmatched junction nucleotides: 2. The CDR3 extends over 13 amino acids. DNA of the CDR3: TGTGCCATCAGTGAGTTGGACAGGGGAACGCAGTATTTT. The encoded protein is CAISELDRGTQYF.

CDR3 sequence reads: CASSLLSGGSQETQYF. The CDR3, as DNA: TGTGCCAGCAGCTTACTAAGCGGGGGCAGCCAAGAGACCCAGTACTTC. The gene calls are TRBV7-6 and TRBJ2-5, with TRBD2 matching 8 bases. V was pared by 2 bases and J by 1 base, with 6 bases of the junction left unmatched. CDR3 size: 16 residues. The germline CDR1 and CDR2 sequences are SGHVS and FNYEAQ.

This chain joins TRBV5-8 and TRBJ1-2; possibly TRBD1 for D (5 bases). The CDR3 has 13 residues. V dropped 4 bases and J dropped 6 bases, with 13 bases sitting between them. CDR1 SGHTS and CDR2 YDEGEE come from the germline V gene. This CDR3 reads CASSPRTRDGYTF. In DNA form, the CDR3 reads TGTGCCAGCAGCCCACGTACCAGGGATGGCTACACCTTC. The complete variable domain, with remaining parts taken from reference TRBV5-8 and TRBJ1-2, reads EAGVTQSPTHLIKTRGQQATLRCSPISGHTSVYWYQQALGLGLQFLLWYDEGEERNRGNFPPRFSGRQFPNYSSELNVNALELEDSALYLCASSPRTRDGYTFGSGTRLTVV.

V and J are TRBV5-1 and TRBJ1-6, with 8 bases identical to TRBD1. This CDR3 comprises 16 residues. The V gene end was trimmed by 4 bases and the J gene end by 7 bases; junction bases not matched to a gene: 10. The germline V gene encodes CDR1 SGHRS and CDR2 YFSETQ. The CDR3 region has the DNA TGCGCCAGCAGCCCTCTCGGAGGACAGGGAAATTCACCCCTCCACTTT. It specifies CASSPLGGQGNSPLHF.

V is TRBV24-1 and J is TRBJ1-5, with 10 bases identical to TRBD1. Germline V CDR1 and CDR2: KGHDR, SFDVKD. The junction had 8 bases not matched to a gene; V was cut back by 1 base and J by 6 bases. The CDR3 contains 17 residues. Here the CDR3 DNA reads TGTGCCACCAGTGATTTATCAGGACAGGGGGTGGGTCAGCCCCAGCATTTT. This sequence encodes CATSDLSGQGVGQPQHF.

The genes are TRBV18 and TRBJ2-3; D call uncertain. Trimming cost V 3 bases and J 0 bases, with 13 bases left between them. Germline V lookup: CDR1 KGHSH, CDR2 LQKENI. This CDR3 is 16 amino acids long. The CDR3 reads CASSPVGATSTDTQYF. CDR3 nucleotide sequence: TGTGCCAGCTCACCTGTCGGAGCCACTAGCACAGATACGCAGTATTTT. Variable domain in full (rest from reference TRBV18 and TRBJ2-3): NAGVMQNPRHLVRRRGQEARLRCSPMKGHSHVYWYRQLPEEGLKFMVYLQKENIIDESGMPKERFSAEFPKEGPSILRIQQVVRGDSAAYFCASSPVGATSTDTQYFGPGTRLTVL.

CDR3: CASSLSLNEQFF. CDR3 coding DNA: TGTGCCAGCAGTTTATCCCTCAATGAGCAGTTCTTC. This chain connects TRBV27 to TRBJ2-1; no definite D call. V shed 0 bases and J shed 6 bases, with 3 bases lying between them. This CDR3 spans 12 amino acids. Looked up from germline, CDR1 is MNHEY and CDR2 is SMNVEV (reference sequence).

The rearrangement links TRBV6-2 or TRBV6-3 to TRBJ1-6, with D perhaps TRBD1 (5 bases). Germline-derived CDR1 and CDR2 are MNHEY and SVGEGT. The CDR3 is 15 amino acids. V lost 0 bases and J 8 bases, leaving 11 bases between the germline ends. The DNA of the CDR3 is TGTGCCAGCAGTTACTCGCGGACCAGGGATTCACCCCTCCACTTT. Translated: CASSYSRTRDSPLHF.

The chain links TRBV7-6 to TRBJ2-4; 8 bases are a match to TRBD1. Trimming cost V 1 base and J 1 base; bases outside gene matches: 12. Germline CDR1 reads SGHVS; CDR2 reads FNYEAQ. CDR3 size: 19 residues. The CDR3 protein is CASSLVAPGTGIAKNIQYF. DNA of the CDR3: TGTGCCAGCAGCTTAGTAGCCCCGGGGACAGGAATCGCCAAAAACATTCAGTACTTC. Supplemented by reference TRBV7-6 and TRBJ2-4, the full variable domain reads GAGVSQSPRYKVTKRGQDVALRCDPISGHVSLYWYRQALGQGPEFLTYFNYEAQQDKSGLPNDRFSAERPEGSISTLTIQRTEQRDSAMYRCASSLVAPGTGIAKNIQYFGAGTRLSVL.

This chain uses TRBV7-9 with TRBJ2-7, with 8 bases that match TRBD1. The CDR3 is made up of 14 amino acids. J was trimmed by 4 bases and V by 5 bases; bases with no gene match: 7. Per the germline V gene, CDR1 is SEHNR and CDR2 is FQNEAQ (reference sequence). For the CDR3, the DNA is TGTGCCAGCAGCCATGGACAGGGCCTATACGAGCAGTACTTC. It yields the protein CASSHGQGLYEQYF.

The chain carries TRBV18 and TRBJ2-3; 8 bases match TRBD1. CDR1 and CDR2 (germline): KGHSH, LQKENI. The CDR3 consists of 16 residues. The V segment lost 0 bases and the J segment 4 bases; nucleotides outside the gene matches: 6. This CDR3 is CASSPPAAGGADTQYF. CDR3 DNA sequence: TGTGCCAGCTCACCACCGGCAGCAGGGGGCGCAGATACGCAGTATTTT.

The CDR3 reads CASSFNVKTGGGNTIYF. CDR3 DNA sequence: TGTGCCAGCAGCTTTAACGTTAAAACAGGCGGAGGAAACACCATATATTTT. The chain employs TRBV7-9 and TRBJ1-3, with a possible D match to TRBD1 (5 bases). Germline V gene lookup returns CDR1 SEHNR and CDR2 FQNEAQ (reference sequence). V dropped 3 bases and J dropped 4 bases, with 19 bases sitting between them. This CDR3 is 17 amino acids long.

This chain connects TRBV28 to TRBJ1-5, with D possibly matching TRBD1 (6 bases). CDR3 length equals 16 residues. Per the germline V gene, CDR1 is MDHEN and CDR2 is SYDVKM. V was trimmed by 2 bases and J by 5 bases, leaving 16 bases between them. CDR3 sequence (DNA): TGTGCCAGCAGTTTAGCCCCCCACAGGGCCGATCAGCCCCAGCATTTT. The encoded protein is CASSLAPHRADQPQHF.

This chain links TRBV19 with TRBJ1-4, with 8 bases fitting TRBD1. Germline V gene lookup returns CDR1 LNHDA and CDR2 SQIVND (reference sequence). This CDR3 region has 14 residues. V dropped 6 bases and J dropped 11; count of bases not matched to a gene: 11. The CDR3 DNA is TGTGCCAGTAGACTCGGACAGGGAGGGGAGAAACTGTTTTTT. As protein: CASRLGQGGEKLFF.

This rearrangement joins TRBV27 to TRBJ1-2; D might be TRBD1 (6 bases). The V end lost 3 bases, the J end lost 2 bases, and 10 bases lay between the germline ends. Germline V gene sequence: CDR1 MNHEY, CDR2 SMNVEV (reference sequence). CDR3 length equals 14 residues. CDR3 sequence reads: CASSLAGANYGYTF. The CDR3 DNA follows: TGTGCCAGCAGTTTGGCAGGGGCGAACTATGGCTACACCTTC.

This clone occurred a few times. The chain employs TRBV14 and TRBJ1-2, with D possibly TRBD1 on 5 matching bases. Germline lookup yields CDR1 SGHDN and CDR2 FVKESK. The V end lost 4 bases, the J end lost 4 bases, and 13 bases lay between the germline ends. The CDR3 spans 14 residues. The CDR3 is CASSRGEGSYGYTF. The CDR3 DNA follows: TGTGCCAGCAGCCGGGGGGAAGGCTCCTATGGCTACACCTTC.

The V gene is TRBV7-2, the J gene TRBJ2-3; D gene ambiguous. This CDR3 is 16 amino acids long. The germline V gene encodes CDR1 SGHTA and CDR2 FQGNSA. With 5 bases removed from V and 2 bases from J, the gap between germline ends came to 17 bases. The DNA of the CDR3 is TGTGCCAGCAGCCACAAAGTACCCACCTTCACAGATACGCAGTATTTT. It encodes CASSHKVPTFTDTQYF.